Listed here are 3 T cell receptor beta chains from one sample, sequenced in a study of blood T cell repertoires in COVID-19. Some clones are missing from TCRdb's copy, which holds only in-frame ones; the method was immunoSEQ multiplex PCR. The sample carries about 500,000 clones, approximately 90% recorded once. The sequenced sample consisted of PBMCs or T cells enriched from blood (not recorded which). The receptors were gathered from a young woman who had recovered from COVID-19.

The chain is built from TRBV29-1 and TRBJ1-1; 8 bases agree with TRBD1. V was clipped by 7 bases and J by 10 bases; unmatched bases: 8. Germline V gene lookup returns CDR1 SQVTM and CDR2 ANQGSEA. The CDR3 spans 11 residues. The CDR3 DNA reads TGCAGCGCCGCCCAAGACAGGGGAGCTTTCTTT. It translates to CSAAQDRGAFF. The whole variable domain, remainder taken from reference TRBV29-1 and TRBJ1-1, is SAVISQKPSRDICQRGTSLTIQCQVDSQVTMMFWYRQQPGQSLTLIATANQGSEATYESGFVIDKFPISRPNLTFSTLTVSNMSPEDSSIYLCSAAQDRGAFFGQGTRLTVV.

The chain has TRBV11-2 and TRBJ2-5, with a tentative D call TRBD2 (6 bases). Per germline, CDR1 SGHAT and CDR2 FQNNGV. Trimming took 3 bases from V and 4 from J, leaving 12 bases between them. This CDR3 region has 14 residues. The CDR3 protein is CASSFQRGGETQYF. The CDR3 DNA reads TGTGCCAGCAGCTTTCAACGGGGAGGAGAGACCCAGTACTTC.

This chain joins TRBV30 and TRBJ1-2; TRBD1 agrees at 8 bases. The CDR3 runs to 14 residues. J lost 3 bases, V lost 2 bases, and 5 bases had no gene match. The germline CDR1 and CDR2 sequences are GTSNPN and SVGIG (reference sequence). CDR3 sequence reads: CAWSPGGSDYGYTF. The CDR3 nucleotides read TGTGCCTGGAGTCCAGGGGGCTCAGACTATGGCTACACCTTC.